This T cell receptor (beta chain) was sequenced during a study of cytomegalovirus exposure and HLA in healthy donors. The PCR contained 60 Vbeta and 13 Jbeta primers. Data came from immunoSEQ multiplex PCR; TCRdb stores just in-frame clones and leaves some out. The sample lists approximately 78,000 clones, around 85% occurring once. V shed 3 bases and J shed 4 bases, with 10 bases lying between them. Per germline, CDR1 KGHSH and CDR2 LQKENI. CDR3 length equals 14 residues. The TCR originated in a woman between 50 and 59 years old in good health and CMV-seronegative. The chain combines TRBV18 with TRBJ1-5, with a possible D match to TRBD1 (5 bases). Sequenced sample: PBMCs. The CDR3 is CASSPTGQNQPQHF. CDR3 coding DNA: TGTGCCAGCTCACCTACAGGTCAGAATCAGCCCCAGCATTTT.